Below are 13 T cell receptor beta chains sequenced from a single sample in a study of T cells in Graves' hyperthyroidism and ophthalmopathy. Amplification yielded TCR beta CDR3 regions, with RNA transcripts as the source. In the first-round RT-PCR of the TCR CDR3, the HTBI primer set was used. TCRdb fed the multiplex PCR reads into MiXCR, producing one record per CDR3 protein. The table lists under 400,000 distinct CDR3 sequences, 15% to 20% of them singletons. The sample taken for sequencing was blood. The source is a woman in her fifties or sixties with Graves' hyperthyroidism.

This chain uses TRBV19 with TRBJ2-6, with unresolved D. The CDR3 extends over 18 amino acids. The V and J ends lost 8 bases and 0 bases respectively, with 20 bases between them. From germline, CDR1 is LNHDA and CDR2 SQIVND (reference sequence). CDR3 in DNA: TGTGCCAGTCGACTTGGGCAAACCGATTACTCTGGGGCCAACGTCCTGACTTTC. Translating it yields CASRLGQTDYSGANVLTF. Based on the CDR3 plus reference TRBV19 and TRBJ2-6, the full variable domain is DGGITQSPKYLFRKEGQNVTLSCEQNLNHDAMYWYRQDPGQGLRLIYYSQIVNDFQKGDIAEGYSVSREKKESFPLTVTSAQKNPTAFYLCASRLGQTDYSGANVLTFGAGSRLTVL.

A note on this clonotype: One end of the junction does not line up with germline, which may come from a read error. The V gene is TRBV7-2, the J gene TRBJ1-5; the match to TRBD1 covers 9 bases. CDR3 length equals 13 residues. Germline V gene data show CDR1 as SGHTA and CDR2 as FQGNSA. CDR3 amino acids: CAGSSTGGQPQHF. The CDR3 nucleotides read TGTGCCGGCAGCTCGACAGGGGGTCAGCCCCAGCATTTT.

This clonotype was seen a few times. The CDR3 spells CASRSRDGDWNTEAFF. The CDR3 DNA reads as TGTGCCAGCAGGAGTCGGGACGGGGACTGGAACACTGAAGCTTTCTTT. V gene TRBV2 combines with J gene TRBJ1-1, with a tentative D call TRBD1 (5 bases). Germline CDR1 is SNHLY and CDR2 is FYNNEI. V shed 6 bases and J shed 1 base, with 18 bases lying between them. The CDR3 totals 16 residues. The full variable domain, its missing parts supplied by reference TRBV2 and TRBJ1-1, is EPEVTQTPSHQVTQMGQEVILRCVPISNHLYFYWYRQILGQKVEFLVSFYNNEISEKSEIFDDQFSVERPDGSNFTLKIRSTKLEDSAMYFCASRSRDGDWNTEAFFGQGTRLTVV.

The gene calls are TRBV5-1 and TRBJ2-1; 9 bases fit TRBD2. Germline assignment: CDR1 SGHRS and CDR2 YFSETQ. The CDR3 is 14 residues long. J lost 6 bases, V lost 8 bases, and 9 bases had no gene match. The CDR3 loop is CARLGLAGLNEQFF. The CDR3 DNA reads as TGCGCCAGATTGGGGCTAGCGGGACTCAATGAGCAGTTCTTC.

The chain is built from TRBV11-2 and TRBJ2-5; D ambiguous. Germline loops: CDR1 SGHAT, CDR2 FQNNGV. There are 15 residues in the CDR3. V gave up 2 bases and J gave up 1 base, with 11 bases separating them. The CDR3: CASSLSTVIQETQYF. The CDR3 nucleotides read TGTGCCAGCAGCTTATCGACCGTGATCCAAGAGACCCAGTACTTC. The entire variable domain, with the rest obtained from reference TRBV11-2 and TRBJ2-5, is as follows: EAGVAQSPRYKIIEKRQSVAFWCNPISGHATLYWYQQILGQGPKLLIQFQNNGVVDDSQLPKDRFSAERLKGVDSTLKIQPAKLEDSAVYLCASSLSTVIQETQYFGPGTRLLVL.

CDR3 DNA: TGCGCCAGCAGCTTGGATAACAGGGAGCCCTACAATGAGCAGTTCTTC. Translation: CASSLDNREPYNEQFF. V and J are TRBV5-1 and TRBJ2-1; the D gene is possibly TRBD1 (6 bases). The CDR3 spans 16 residues. Germline assignment: CDR1 SGHRS and CDR2 YFSETQ. The germline V and J ends were trimmed by 0 bases and 2 bases, with 12 bases remaining between them.

J is TRBJ1-4 and V is TRBV20-1; unclear D gene. This CDR3 has 12 amino acids. Trimming removed 3 bases from V and 7 bases from J, with 9 bases in between. Germline V gives CDR1 DFQATT, CDR2 SNEGSKA (reference sequence). CDR3 sequence reads: CSASSQTEKLFF. The CDR3 DNA sequence: TGCAGTGCTAGTTCCCAGACTGAAAAACTGTTTTTT.

The chain couples TRBV20-1 to TRBJ1-5; tentative D call: TRBD1 (6 bases). The CDR3 sequence is 14 residues long. Trimming left V 4 bases short and J 7 bases short, with 17 bases between. The germline CDR1 and CDR2 sequences are DFQATT and SNEGSKA (reference sequence). The chain's CDR3 is CSAKAGQPGQPQHF. The CDR3 nucleotides are TGCAGTGCTAAGGCTGGACAGCCTGGGCAGCCCCAGCATTTT.

At least ten counts were recorded for this clonotype. CDR3 bases: TGTGCCAGCAGCTCCCCAGACAGGACTATCTCCTACGAGCAGTACTTC. Translated, it gives CASSSPDRTISYEQYF. This chain links TRBV13 with TRBJ2-7; TRBD1 or TRBD2 may be the D gene (6 bases each). V was trimmed by 4 bases and J by 0 bases, leaving 16 bases between them. Germline V CDR1 and CDR2: PRHDT, FYEKMQ (reference sequence). The CDR3 consists of 16 residues. The variable domain in full, with the rest retrieved from reference TRBV13 and TRBJ2-7, is AAGVIQSPRHLIKEKRETATLKCYPIPRHDTVYWYQQGPGQDPQFLISFYEKMQSDKGSIPDRFSAQQFSDYHSELNMSSLELGDSALYFCASSSPDRTISYEQYFGPGTRLTVT.

In this sample, this clonotype turned up many times. The chain combines TRBV28 with TRBJ2-3, with 11 bases fitting TRBD2. The V gene end was trimmed by 6 bases and the J gene end by 6 bases; junction bases not matched to a gene: 17. The germline CDR1 and CDR2 sequences are MDHEN and SYDVKM. This CDR3 comprises 18 residues. The CDR3 nucleotides are TGTGCCAGCAGCCTACTAGCGGGAGAAGGCTCAGGACGGGATACGCAGTATTTT. This translates into CASSLLAGEGSGRDTQYF.

This chain uses TRBV18 with TRBJ1-1, with 9 bases fitting TRBD1. Germline V gives CDR1 KGHSH, CDR2 LQKENI. The CDR3 loop spans 16 amino acids. V gave up 2 bases and J gave up 7 bases; unmatched junction bases: 11. The DNA for the CDR3 is TGTGCCAGCTCACCATACAGGGGGCGAGAAAACGGTGAAGCTTTCTTT. This sequence encodes CASSPYRGRENGEAFF. The full variable domain, rest sourced from reference TRBV18 and TRBJ1-1, is NAGVMQNPRHLVRRRGQEARLRCSPMKGHSHVYWYRQLPEEGLKFMVYLQKENIIDESGMPKERFSAEFPKEGPSILRIQQVVRGDSAAYFCASSPYRGRENGEAFFGQGTRLTVV.

The DNA of the CDR3 is TGCGCCAGCAGTGAGAGGCAGGGGGCCACCGGGGAGCTGTTTTTT. Protein sequence: CASSERQGATGELFF. The chain is built from TRBV10-1 and TRBJ2-2; TRBD1 aligns across 8 bases. There are 15 residues in the CDR3. Germline V gene lookup returns CDR1 WNHNN and CDR2 SYGVQD (reference sequence). Trimming took 2 bases from V and 4 from J; bases not matched to a gene: 3.

This clonotype was recorded many times. This chain connects TRBV20-1 to TRBJ2-2; D gene uncertain. The V gene lost 0 bases and the J gene lost 6 bases, with 14 bases spanning the gap. The CDR3 totals 15 residues. CDR1 is DFQATT and CDR2 is SNEGSKA in the germline V gene (reference sequence). The CDR3 DNA reads TGCAGTGCTAGAGATAAGAGCGTAATCGCCGGGGAGCTGTTTTTT. It is translated as CSARDKSVIAGELFF.